This paragraph reports one T cell receptor beta chain. This clone was detected many times. Its antigen target is currently unknown. No quality values exist for individual bases; no much larger clone is one base distant. This sample was included in a study of beta chain features in type 1 diabetes (dated by TCRdb to the late 2010s). Regarding the complete study: Mean age, gender distribution, total cell number and subset yield were not different between patients and healthy donors. A total of 90 million to 120 million sorted cells were examined across all samples, and a strong correlation was observed between cell number per subset and RNA yield. The study compared TCRB repertoires of sorted circulating CD4+ T cell subsets between recently diagnosed type 1 diabetes patients and matched healthy donors. Whereas all 28 donors provided naive and central memory subsets, regulatory and stem cell-like memory subsets were isolated from just 8 patients and about 8 healthy donors. Results and caveats for the whole study, not just this receptor: Because the HLA sub-analyses included only small numbers of individuals, any influence of HLA type on TCRB rearrangement was left unresolved. PCR may preferentially amplify shorter templates, but because patient and control samples were amplified and corrected together, any resulting skew would affect both groups equally. Because cDNA was sequenced instead of genomic DNA, activated cells with high expression could be over-represented, although the groups did not differ in activation or CD3 levels. Naive, central memory and regulatory TCRB repertoires appeared to be more similar among patients than among healthy donors. At VDJ recombination sites, patients with type 1 diabetes made fewer insertions and deleted more nucleotides, a pattern implying thymic rearrangement abnormalities. A moderate but significant shortening of TCRB CDR3 length was observed in type 1 diabetes patients in all four CD4+ subsets.

A single peripheral blood draw of around 100 mL on average was collected from each donor into heparinised tubes. Naive, central memory, regulatory and stem cell-like memory CD4+ T cells were sorted on a BD FACSAria II using a panel including CD45RO, CCR7, CD25, CD127, CD95 and CD27. All sorted populations exceeded 95% purity. PBMCs were isolated right away by Lymphoprep density gradient centrifugation and were stained directly, without culture. So that batch effects would be minimized, each experiment stained and sorted samples in pairs, pairing one healthy donor with one patient. The High Capacity cDNA Reverse Transcription Kit was used to reverse transcribe all of the isolated RNA, meaning that expressed TCRB transcripts were what got sequenced. Deep immunoSEQ sequencing was performed on naive, central memory and regulatory T cell samples, with an average of around 3.5 million total reads per sample. After sorted cells were lysed in RLT buffer, RNA was extracted with DNase-treated RNeasy Micro or Mini kits, with the choice depending on cell number. Each cell subset was processed separately to prevent cross-contamination, with patient and healthy donor samples processed together. TCRB sequences were amplified from cDNA with the immunoSEQ multiplex PCR, producing 87-bp fragments spanning the CDR3 region. Sequencing of the amplicons was performed on the Illumina HiSeq platform. Per the original workflow: Synthetic template baselines were used to correct PCR bias computationally, reads within Hamming distance 2 were collapsed together, and singletons that could not be merged were discarded. By aligning reads against IMGT, V, D and J genes, CDR3 length, and insertions or deletions at six rearrangement sites were assigned. Within each subset, clonotype counts were normalized to the number of sorted cells before true diversity and Gini coefficients were calculated with the tcR R package. Repertoire sharing was quantified using the overlap coefficient calculated on TCRB nucleotide sequences. Entries here come from immuneACCESS through TCRdb and include only in-frame sequences with V and J called. Some clones fail to appear in such tables; in the studies checked, an unresolved V gene covers under half of the shortfall, and the cause of the remainder is unknown. The D gene and trimming were derived from the DNA, and the V and J assignments and clone size from that table. The sample table holds about 160,000 clones, of which roughly 8.1% were seen once. Jointly, the top ten make up 0.55% to 0.65% of the sample.

At the junction V is shortened by 4 bases and J by 2 bases, with 15 bases in between. The cysteine opens and the phenylalanine closes a CDR3 of 16 amino acids. Just the 48-base CDR3 DNA is kept, in frame starting at base 1. Via the germline V gene (reference sequence), CDR1 is SGHNT and CDR2 YYREEE. Specimen: central memory CD4+ T cells from blood. The rearrangement combines TRBV5-4 with TRBJ2-2; TRBD1 could be the D gene, as 5 bases match. This TCR was sampled from a man between 18 and 29 years old in good health. The CDR3: CASSRADQGNTGELFF. The nucleotides are TGTGCCAGCAGCCGGGCCGACCAGGGAAACACCGGGGAGCTGTTTTTT.